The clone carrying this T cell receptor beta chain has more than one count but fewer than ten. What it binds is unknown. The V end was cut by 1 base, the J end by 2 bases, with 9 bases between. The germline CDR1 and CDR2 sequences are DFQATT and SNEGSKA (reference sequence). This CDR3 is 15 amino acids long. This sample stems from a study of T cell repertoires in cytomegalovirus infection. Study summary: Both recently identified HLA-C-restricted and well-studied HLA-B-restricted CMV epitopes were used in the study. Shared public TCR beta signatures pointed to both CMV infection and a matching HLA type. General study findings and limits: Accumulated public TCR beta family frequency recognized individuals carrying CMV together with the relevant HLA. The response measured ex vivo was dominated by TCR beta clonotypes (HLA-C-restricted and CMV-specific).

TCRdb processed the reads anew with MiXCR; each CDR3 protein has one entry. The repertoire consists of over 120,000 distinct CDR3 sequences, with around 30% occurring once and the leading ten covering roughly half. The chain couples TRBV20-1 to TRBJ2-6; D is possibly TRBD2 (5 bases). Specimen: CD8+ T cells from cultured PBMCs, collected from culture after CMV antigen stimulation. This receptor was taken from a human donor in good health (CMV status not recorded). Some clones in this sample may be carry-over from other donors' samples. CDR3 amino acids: CSARVGVPGANVLTF. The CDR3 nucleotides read TGCAGTGCTAGAGTGGGAGTACCTGGGGCCAACGTCCTGACTTTC.